Included here is one TCR beta chain sequence, with context. The target antigen is unknown. V gave up 3 bases and J gave up 3 bases, with 3 bases separating them. CDR1 is MNHNS, CDR2 SASEGT, per germline. This CDR3 has 13 amino acids. The data originate from a study of cytomegalovirus exposure and HLA in healthy donors. General study results and limits: Per published accounts, TCR beta sequences correctly predicted the HLA-A and HLA-B alleles of most subjects. Cytomegalovirus status was reportedly diagnosed by the classifier with high specificity and sensitivity. Rare TCR sequences predominated, though certain public TCRs were found in many donors.

It was with 60 Vbeta and 13 Jbeta primers that the PCR ran. Measured with immunoSEQ multiplex PCR; TCRdb has only the in-frame clones, and not every one. This sample carries some 200,000 clones, 70% of them seen once, and the ten largest clones take 2.6%. Sequencing was done on a sample of PBMCs. V usage is TRBV6-1 and J usage is TRBJ2-6; D unclear. The TCR originated in a man between 40 and 49 years old in good health and CMV-seropositive. The CDR3 region has the DNA TGTGCCAGCAGTGACGGTGGGGCCAACGTCCTGACTTTC. Amino acids: CASSDGGANVLTF.